A single sample gave rise to the 20 T cell receptor beta chains below, sequenced in a study of beta chain features in type 1 diabetes. Expressed TCRB transcripts were sequenced because the isolated RNA had all been reverse transcribed beforehand. Sequencing used immunoSEQ multiplex PCR; TCRdb keeps in-frame clones, though not all of them. The sample has 150,000 to 200,000 clones, approximately 8.7% seen once. No antigen has been identified for these receptors. Findings and limits, study-wide: In every one of the four CD4+ subsets, TCRB CDR3s were moderately but significantly shorter in Type 1 diabetes patients.

Sequencing used central memory CD4+ T cells from blood. These receptors were obtained from a woman in her 30s with type 1 diabetes.

This sequence joins TRBV28 and TRBJ2-3, with 11 positions matching TRBD2. Per the germline V gene, CDR1 is MDHEN and CDR2 is SYDVKM. The CDR3 spans 17 residues. The trim removed 5 bases at V and 1 base at J, leaving 8 bases unmatched. Here the CDR3 reads CASSHLSGRGGTDTQYF. CDR3 nucleotides: TGTGCCAGCAGTCACCTTAGCGGGAGGGGGGGCACAGATACGCAGTATTTT.

The chain joins TRBV11-2 to TRBJ2-5, with D possibly being TRBD2 (5 bases). CDR1 and CDR2 from the germline V gene are SGHAT and FQNNGV. Trimming cost V 8 bases and J 3 bases, with 22 bases left between them. The CDR3 is made up of 16 amino acids. The chain's CDR3 is CASAHPRRGQKETQYF. CDR3 nucleotides: TGTGCCAGCGCTCATCCGAGGCGAGGGCAGAAAGAGACCCAGTACTTC.

This clone was seen at least ten times. The chain couples TRBV2 to TRBJ2-5; tentatively, D is TRBD1 (5 bases). The CDR3 has 13 residues. The V gene lost 4 bases and the J gene lost 2 bases, with 8 bases spanning the gap. The V gene's germline CDR1 is SNHLY and CDR2 FYNNEI. CDR3 residues: CASSVGQQETQYF. The CDR3 nucleotides are TGTGCCAGCAGTGTAGGACAACAAGAGACCCAGTACTTC.

CDR3 bases: TGCAGCGTTGTCGGGGGGACCGAGACCCAGTACTTC. This sequence encodes CSVVGGTETQYF. This chain uses TRBV29-1 with TRBJ2-5; 7 bases line up with TRBD2. Trimming removed 4 bases from V and 5 bases from J; junction bases left unmatched: 4. This CDR3 is built from 12 residues. From germline, CDR1 is SQVTM and CDR2 ANQGSEA.

The chain is built from TRBV6-5 and TRBJ2-7; 9 nucleotides match TRBD2. Germline V gene data show CDR1 as MNHEY and CDR2 as SVGAGI. The V gene end was trimmed by 2 bases and the J gene end by 7 bases; junction bases not matched to a gene: 6. The CDR3 has 14 amino acids. CDR3 loop: CASSYGVAGVEQYF. As DNA, the CDR3 is TGTGCCAGCAGTTACGGGGTAGCGGGAGTTGAGCAGTACTTC.

This clone was found a few times. The chain combines TRBV7-3 with TRBJ2-1; possibly TRBD1 for D (5 bases). The CDR3 length is 13 residues. The V gene lost 5 bases and the J gene lost 3 bases, with 8 bases spanning the gap. CDR1 is SGHTA, CDR2 FQGTGA, per germline. The CDR3 nucleotides are TGTGCCAGCAGCCTCGACAGCTACAATGAGCAGTTCTTC. The encoded protein is CASSLDSYNEQFF.

V gene TRBV28 combines with J gene TRBJ1-4; D not resolved. This CDR3 is 15 amino acids long. Germline V lookup: CDR1 MDHEN, CDR2 SYDVKM. The V gene lost 8 bases and the J gene lost 3 bases, with 16 bases spanning the gap. CDR3 protein: CASGLREVANEKLFF. CDR3 coding DNA: TGTGCCAGCGGCTTGAGGGAGGTAGCTAATGAAAAACTGTTTTTT.

This chain uses TRBV30 with TRBJ1-5; D remains ambiguous. CDR1 and CDR2 from the germline V gene are GTSNPN and SVGIG (reference sequence). This CDR3 has 14 amino acids. Trimming cost V 2 bases and J 6 bases, with 14 bases left between them. The CDR3 DNA reads TGTGCCTGGAGTCATATGACTTCAGCTCAGCCCCAGCATTTT. It yields the protein CAWSHMTSAQPQHF.

This clone was detected only a few times. The chain links TRBV11-2 to TRBJ2-1; no reliable D call. Germline V gene lookup returns CDR1 SGHAT and CDR2 FQNNGV. Trimming removed 4 bases from V and 6 bases from J, with 19 bases in between. The CDR3 length is 16 residues. CDR3 sequence reads: CASSSTTGSSRNEQFF. DNA of the CDR3: TGTGCCAGCAGCTCCACGACTGGCTCCTCCCGCAATGAGCAGTTCTTC.

This chain joins TRBV27 and TRBJ2-7; TRBD1 agrees at 7 bases. This CDR3 is 13 amino acids long. Per germline, CDR1 MNHEY and CDR2 SMNVEV (reference sequence). With 8 bases clipped from V and 6 bases from J, the junction kept 10 bases outside the gene matches. The CDR3 DNA follows: TGTGCCAGCCGATCCAGGGGGACGCGCGAGCAGTACTTC. Translation gives CASRSRGTREQYF.

This clone was found a few times. The rearrangement uses TRBV11-1 and TRBJ2-3; D not certain. The CDR3 length is 11 residues. The V gene lost 5 bases and the J gene lost 7 bases, with 7 bases spanning the gap. The V gene's germline CDR1 is SGHAT and CDR2 FQDESV (reference sequence). The CDR3 sequence is CASSVLHTQYF. The CDR3 DNA sequence: TGTGCCAGCAGCGTACTACATACGCAGTATTTT.

The chain couples TRBV7-6 to TRBJ2-5; 9 bases are shared with TRBD2. In germline, CDR1 is SGHVS, CDR2 FNYEAQ. The CDR3 is made up of 14 amino acids. After removal of 3 bases from V and 5 bases from J, the junction contained 4 bases not matched to a gene. Written as DNA, the CDR3 is TGTGCCAGCAGCTTTGGGACTAGCTGGGAGACCCAGTACTTC. The encoded protein is CASSFGTSWETQYF. The full variable domain, rest sourced from reference TRBV7-6 and TRBJ2-5, is GAGVSQSPRYKVTKRGQDVALRCDPISGHVSLYWYRQALGQGPEFLTYFNYEAQQDKSGLPNDRFSAERPEGSISTLTIQRTEQRDSAMYRCASSFGTSWETQYFGPGTRLLVL.

This clone was detected a few times. CDR3 loop: CSVAQGAQSYGYTF. The CDR3 DNA reads TGCAGCGTTGCTCAGGGGGCACAGTCCTATGGCTACACCTTC. This chain links TRBV29-1 with TRBJ1-2, with 8 bases matching TRBD1. The CDR3 consists of 14 residues. The ends lost 4 bases at V and 4 bases at J; junction bases unmatched: 8. Per the germline V gene, CDR1 is SQVTM and CDR2 is ANQGSEA.

This clone was detected only a few times. The J gene is TRBJ2-3, the V gene TRBV29-1; weak D call: TRBD2 (6 bases). CDR3 length: 12 residues. Trimming removed 3 bases from V and 9 bases from J, with 13 bases in between. Germline lookup yields CDR1 SQVTM and CDR2 ANQGSEA. CDR3 nucleotide sequence: TGCAGCGTTGATATAGGAGGGCACACGCAGTATTTT. It is translated as CSVDIGGHTQYF.

A word on this clone: Relative to the germline gene, one junction end is altered; a read error may explain this. The gene calls are TRBV5-4 and TRBJ2-3, with D possibly being TRBD1 (6 bases). CDR3 size: 15 residues. Germline V gene lookup returns CDR1 SGHNT and CDR2 YYREEE (reference sequence). The CDR3 DNA is TGTGCCAGCAGGTTGGGGACACTAAGCACAGATACGCAGTATTTT. Residues: CASRLGTLSTDTQYF.

In this sample, this clone turned up a few times. This chain uses TRBV6-1 with TRBJ2-1; 7 nucleotides line up with TRBD1. This CDR3 region has 15 residues. V lost 8 bases and J lost 4; bases outside the gene matches: 11. Germline V lookup: CDR1 MNHNS, CDR2 SASEGT. The CDR3 loop reads CASVQGTQPYNEQFF. The CDR3 DNA follows: TGTGCCAGCGTACAGGGGACCCAACCGTACAATGAGCAGTTCTTC.

The V gene is TRBV18, the J gene TRBJ1-2; D gene unclear. The CDR3 totals 15 residues. CDR1 is KGHSH, CDR2 LQKENI, per germline. V dropped 2 bases and J dropped 0 bases, with 10 bases sitting between them. As DNA, the CDR3 is TGTGCCAGCTCACCATTCCCAGGTTCTAACTATGGCTACACCTTC. This encodes CASSPFPGSNYGYTF.

This clone was found a few times. The chain employs TRBV11-2 and TRBJ1-2; 9 bases are a match to TRBD1. The CDR3 is made up of 13 amino acids. Germline trimming cut 6 bases from V and 8 bases from J; bases unmatched to any gene: 7. The V gene's germline CDR1 is SGHAT and CDR2 FQNNGV. This CDR3 is CASSNDRGRGYTF. CDR3 in DNA: TGTGCCAGCAGTAACGACAGGGGGAGAGGCTACACCTTC.

The CDR3 region has the DNA TGCAGCGTTGAAGGGACAGGGGGCTCTGGCTACACCTTC. Protein product: CSVEGTGGSGYTF. The rearrangement uses TRBV29-1 and TRBJ1-2; TRBD1 matches 11 bases. The V gene end was trimmed by 1 base and the J gene end by 7 bases; junction bases not matched to a gene: 2. The CDR3 totals 13 residues. CDR1 SQVTM and CDR2 ANQGSEA come from the germline V gene.

As concerns this clone: One junction end disagrees with the germline gene, perhaps due to a read error. The CDR3 spells CASSLGLAGVPQLGF. The CDR3 DNA reads as TGTGCCAGCAGCTTAGGGCTAGCGGGAGTCCCCCAGTTGGGTTTT. The rearrangement joins TRBV7-9 to TRBJ2-3, with 10 bases lining up with TRBD2. Per germline, CDR1 SEHNR and CDR2 FQNEAQ (reference sequence). The CDR3 has 15 amino acids.